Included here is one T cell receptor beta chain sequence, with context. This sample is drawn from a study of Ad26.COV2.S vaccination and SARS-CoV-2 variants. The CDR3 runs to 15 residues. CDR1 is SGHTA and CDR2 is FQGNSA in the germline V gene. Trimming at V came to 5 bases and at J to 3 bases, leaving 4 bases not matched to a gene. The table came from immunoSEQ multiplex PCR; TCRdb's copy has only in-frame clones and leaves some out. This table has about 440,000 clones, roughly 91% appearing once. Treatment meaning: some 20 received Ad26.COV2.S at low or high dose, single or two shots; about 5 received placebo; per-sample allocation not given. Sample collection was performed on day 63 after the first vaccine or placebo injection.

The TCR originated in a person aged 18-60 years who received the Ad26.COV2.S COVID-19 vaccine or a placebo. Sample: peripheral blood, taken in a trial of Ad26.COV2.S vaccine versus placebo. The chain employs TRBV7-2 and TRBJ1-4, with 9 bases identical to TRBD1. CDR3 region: CASSVNRGPNEKLFF. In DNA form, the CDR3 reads TGTGCCAGCAGCGTAAACAGGGGGCCTAATGAAAAACTGTTTTTT.